This TCR beta chain was retrieved from a study of blood T cell repertoires in COVID-19. Study context: Sites across the United States, Italy and Spain contributed samples from acute and convalescent COVID-19.

The CDR3 has 14 amino acids. V lost 3 bases, J lost 7 bases, and 13 bases lay in between. Germline V gene lookup returns CDR1 MDHEN and CDR2 SYDVKM. As processed by the authors: Estimation of nucleated cell counts relied on the amplification of reference gene primers. TCRdb's copy holds only in-frame clones and misses some; the assay was immunoSEQ multiplex PCR. That table is the source of V, J and clone size, and D and trimming were worked out from the DNA. Found here are roughly 100,000 clones, 75% to 90% of them singletons; the top ten hold roughly 30%. The sequencing input was peripheral blood. V usage is TRBV28 and J usage is TRBJ1-5; D remains ambiguous. This receptor was taken from an elderly woman with acute or convalescent COVID-19. The CDR3: CASSLTGLEQPQHF. The CDR3 nucleotides read TGTGCCAGCAGTTTGACGGGGTTGGAGCAGCCCCAGCATTTT.